This T cell receptor beta chain was obtained from a study of a mutant IDH1 vaccine in newly diagnosed glioma. Overall study: Vaccine dosing followed radiotherapy by 4-6 weeks, or accompanied temozolomide cycles. The treated population exhibited a male proportion of 62.5%, a female proportion of about 38%, and a mean age of approximately 42 years.

Method: immunoSEQ multiplex PCR; TCRdb's copy keeps in-frame clones and lacks some. The sample holds more than 30,000 clones, roughly nine tenths seen once. Sample time point: week 47, end of study. The study gave 300 ug of mutant IDH1 20-mer peptide per vaccine dose, with topical imiquimod. As to this clone: As yet, its antigen is unknown.

This clonotype was obtained from a middle-aged man with glioma. Specimen: PBMCs, collected from a glioma patient whose treatment included an IDH1 peptide vaccine.

The CDR3 sequence: CASSLVGRAYSGNTIYF. As DNA, the CDR3 is TGTGCCAGCTCCTTGGTGGGCAGGGCTTACTCTGGAAACACCATATATTTT. This chain joins TRBV11-2 and TRBJ1-3; possible D gene TRBD1, 5 bases. The CDR3 runs 17 residues. Germline CDR1 is SGHAT and CDR2 is FQNNGV. The ends were cut back, 8 bases at V and 0 bases at J, with 20 bases in the middle. Full variable domain (outside the CDR3, taken from reference TRBV11-2 and TRBJ1-3): EAGVAQSPRYKIIEKRQSVAFWCNPISGHATLYWYQQILGQGPKLLIQFQNNGVVDDSQLPKDRFSAERLKGVDSTLKIQPAKLEDSAVYLCASSLVGRAYSGNTIYFGEGSWLTVV.